The 21 T cell receptor beta chains listed next were all sequenced from one sample in a study of post-analysis software for immune sequencing data. Findings of the study overall: In patients, four to six TRBV segments were more frequent than in controls, with TRBV5-6, TRBV5-1 and TRBV20-1 among them.

The library was made from cDNA and included unique molecular identifiers. From the PCR reads, TCRdb called clonotypes with MiXCR, one entry per CDR3 protein. The sample yields about 200,000 distinct CDR3 sequences, roughly 30% seen once. These TCRs' antigens remain unknown. Sequenced: blood. The receptors shown here come from a girl aged 2-17 years with multiple sclerosis.

The chain carries TRBV5-6 and TRBJ2-3; the match to TRBD1 covers 7 bases. Trimming at V came to 0 bases and at J to 6 bases, leaving 7 bases not matched to a gene. The germline V gene has CDR1 SGHDT and CDR2 YYEEEE. This CDR3 has 15 amino acids. The DNA of the CDR3 is TGTGCCAGCAGCTTGGTACCAACAGGGGCCGATACGCAGTATTTT. It translates to CASSLVPTGADTQYF.

The rearrangement links TRBV5-1 to TRBJ1-1, with 8 positions matching TRBD1. Germline CDR1 reads SGHRS; CDR2 reads YFSETQ. The ends lost 2 bases at V and 1 base at J; junction bases unmatched: 7. The CDR3 is 16 residues long. This chain's CDR3 is CASSFNRQGSNTEAFF. The DNA of the CDR3 is TGCGCCAGCAGCTTCAATCGACAGGGGTCGAACACTGAAGCTTTCTTT.

The genes are TRBV20-1 and TRBJ2-7, with D possibly matching TRBD1 (6 bases). CDR3 size: 13 residues. V shed 3 bases and J shed 6 bases, with 15 bases lying between them. The germline V gene has CDR1 DFQATT and CDR2 SNEGSKA (reference sequence). CDR3 sequence (DNA): TGCAGTGCTAGTCCAGGGGACACCGCCGAGCAGTACTTC. As protein: CSASPGDTAEQYF.

In DNA form, the CDR3 reads TGTGCCAGCAGGGGACTAGCGGGCATCACCGGGGAGCTGTTTTTT. Its translation: CASRGLAGITGELFF. This rearrangement joins TRBV2 to TRBJ2-2, with 12 bases fitting TRBD2. Germline CDR1 is SNHLY and CDR2 is FYNNEI. J gave up 4 bases and V 6 bases, and 3 bases lay outside the gene matches. The length of the CDR3 is 15 residues.

This clonotype was found a few times. This chain links TRBV29-1 with TRBJ1-1; tentative D call: TRBD1 (5 bases). CDR1 SQVTM and CDR2 ANQGSEA come from the germline V gene. The ends were cut back, 7 bases at V and 10 bases at J, with 16 bases in the middle. The CDR3 consists of 11 residues. The DNA of the CDR3 is TGCAGCGCTTTTCAGGGAGCCTCAGCTTTCTTT. Protein: CSAFQGASAFF.

As regards this clonotype: A much larger clone lies one base from this, so it may be a read error. The V and J genes are TRBV12-3 or TRBV12-4 and TRBJ2-7; D call uncertain. This CDR3 is built from 11 residues. The CDR3 protein is CASSRNYVQYF. The CDR3 nucleotides read TGTGCCAGCAGCAGAAACTACGTGCAGTACTTC.

This clonotype was found many times. The chain is built from TRBV5-1 and TRBJ2-5; D not resolved. Germline V CDR1 and CDR2: SGHRS, YFSETQ. Between the trimmed V and J ends, which lost 2 bases and 6 bases, there was a span of 5 bases. The CDR3 has 11 residues. CDR3 nucleotide sequence: TGCGCCAGCAGCTTAGAGAAGACCCAGTACTTC. Translating gives CASSLEKTQYF.

There are many counts of this clonotype. The rearrangement uses TRBV7-9 and TRBJ2-7, with D unresolved. Trimming took 1 base from V and 2 from J, leaving 9 bases between them. CDR3 size: 14 residues. The germline gives CDR1 SEHNR, CDR2 FQNEAQ (reference sequence). Here the CDR3 reads CASSLVANPYEQYF. The CDR3 nucleotides read TGTGCCAGCAGCTTAGTGGCCAACCCCTACGAGCAGTACTTC.

The V and J genes are TRBV6-6 and TRBJ1-2, with D perhaps matching TRBD1 (5 bases). The CDR3 spans 16 residues. Germline CDR1 MNHNY, CDR2 SVGAGI (reference sequence). V was pared by 0 bases and J by 7 bases, with 18 bases between. CDR3 coding DNA: TGTGCCAGCAGTTACTCGGGGGAGGGGAATGGGGGTGGCTACACCTTC. Protein sequence: CASSYSGEGNGGGYTF.

The chain is built from TRBV3-1 and TRBJ2-1; 10 nucleotides agree with TRBD2. The CDR3 runs to 16 residues. Germline values: CDR1 LGHDT, CDR2 YNNKEL (reference sequence). After removal of 0 bases from V and 7 bases from J, the junction contained 6 bases not matched to a gene. The CDR3 nucleotides read TGTGCCAGCAGCCAAGATAGCGGGGGGCGTTTGAATGAGCAGTTCTTC. Its protein is CASSQDSGGRLNEQFF.

This clonotype was seen a handful of times. The chain links TRBV11-2 to TRBJ2-3, with 12 bases lining up with TRBD2. With 3 bases clipped from V and 4 bases from J, the junction kept 2 bases outside the gene matches. Germline CDR1 SGHAT, CDR2 FQNNGV. The length of the CDR3 is 15 residues. CDR3: CASSLTSGGADTQYF. Here the CDR3 DNA reads TGTGCCAGCAGCTTGACTAGCGGGGGCGCAGATACGCAGTATTTT.

This clonotype appeared a few times. The chain joins TRBV7-2 to TRBJ2-3; D is possibly TRBD1 or TRBD2 (5 bases each). The CDR3 contains 15 residues. V shed 4 bases and J shed 0 bases, with 11 bases lying between them. Germline V lookup: CDR1 SGHTA, CDR2 FQGNSA. The CDR3: CASSSGPTSTDTQYF. The CDR3 DNA is TGTGCCAGCAGCTCGGGACCGACTAGCACAGATACGCAGTATTTT.

This sequence joins TRBV9 and TRBJ1-2; no definite D call. With 2 bases removed from V and 9 bases from J, the gap between germline ends came to 8 bases. This CDR3 contains 11 residues. The germline gives CDR1 SGDLS, CDR2 YYNGEE. This CDR3 reads CASSVGLRYTF. The CDR3, as DNA: TGTGCCAGCAGCGTCGGGCTCCGCTACACCTTC. Filled out from reference TRBV9 and TRBJ1-2, the complete variable domain reads DSGVTQTPKHLITATGQRVTLRCSPRSGDLSVYWYQQSLDQGLQFLIQYYNGEERAKGNILERFSAQQFPDLHSELNLSSLELGDSALYFCASSVGLRYTFGSGTRLTVV.

V gene TRBV28 combines with J gene TRBJ2-3; 7 bases align to TRBD1. There are 12 residues in the CDR3. Unmatched junction bases numbered 2, after V lost 4 bases and J lost 7 bases. Germline V gene lookup returns CDR1 MDHEN and CDR2 SYDVKM. The CDR3 is CASSSGQHTQYF. The CDR3 region has the DNA TGTGCCAGCAGTTCGGGACAGCATACGCAGTATTTT. The full variable domain, rest sourced from reference TRBV28 and TRBJ2-3, is DVKVTQSSRYLVKRTGEKVFLECVQDMDHENMFWYRQDPGLGLRLIYFSYDVKMKEKGDIPEGYSVSREKKERFSLILESASTNQTSMYLCASSSGQHTQYFGPGTRLTVL.

This chain uses TRBV10-3 with TRBJ2-7; D gene ambiguous. This CDR3 has 15 residues. The V and J ends lost 8 bases and 1 base respectively, with 18 bases between them. Germline assignment: CDR1 ENHRY and CDR2 SYGVKD. This CDR3 is CAISGPGLESYEQYF. Written as DNA, the CDR3 is TGTGCCATCTCAGGACCAGGATTAGAGTCCTACGAGCAGTACTTC.

The sample holds many counts of this clonotype. The V call is TRBV29-1, the J call TRBJ2-7; TRBD2 matches 11 bases. The CDR3 extends over 13 amino acids. The V and J ends lost 3 bases and 3 bases, in that order; junction bases with no gene match: 1. Germline V gene data show CDR1 as SQVTM and CDR2 as ANQGSEA. The CDR3 loop reads CSVDTSGSYEQYF. In DNA, the CDR3 is TGCAGCGTTGACACTAGCGGGAGCTACGAGCAGTACTTC.

This clonotype was detected many times. The chain couples TRBV7-2 to TRBJ2-7; a possible D gene is TRBD2 (6 bases). Trimming took off 5 bases at V and 0 bases at J, with 11 bases between the two ends. Germline loops: CDR1 SGHTA, CDR2 FQGNSA. The CDR3 is 14 amino acids. In DNA form, the CDR3 reads TGTGCCAGCAGCCCACAGACTAGCTCCTACGAGCAGTACTTC. Residues: CASSPQTSSYEQYF.

The J gene is TRBJ2-7, the V gene TRBV2; D may be TRBD1 (5 bases). V dropped 5 bases and J dropped 6 bases, with 8 bases sitting between them. CDR3 length equals 11 residues. The germline gives CDR1 SNHLY, CDR2 FYNNEI. The DNA of the CDR3 is TGTGCCAGCAGTCCTCAGGGCGAGCAGTACTTC. Translation gives CASSPQGEQYF.

In regard to this clonotype: A read error may be the cause here, since a much bigger clone is one base away. The chain is built from TRBV7-9 and TRBJ2-3; 8 bases line up with TRBD2. Per germline, CDR1 SEHNR and CDR2 FQNEAQ (reference sequence). V shed 3 bases and J 4 bases; nucleotides not matched to a gene: 3. The CDR3 runs to 14 residues. The chain's CDR3 is CASSFGGAADTQYF. For the CDR3, the DNA is TGTGCCAGCAGCTTCGGGGGGGCCGCAGATACGCAGTATTTT.

The chain employs TRBV29-1 and TRBJ2-1, with 8 positions matching TRBD1. Germline CDR1 is SQVTM and CDR2 is ANQGSEA. This CDR3 is 13 amino acids long. The CDR3 spells CSVPTGEDGEQFF. The CDR3, as DNA: TGCAGTGTCCCGACAGGGGAAGATGGTGAGCAGTTCTTC.

This clonotype was recorded at least ten times. The V and J genes are TRBV29-1 and TRBJ2-5; no firm D call. The germline V gene encodes CDR1 SQVTM and CDR2 ANQGSEA. Trimming left V 6 bases short and J 5 bases short, with 10 bases between. The CDR3 length is 11 residues. In nucleotides, the CDR3 is TGCAGCGTAAAAGTCCGGGAGACCCAGTACTTC. It codes for CSVKVRETQYF. Looking up the rest from reference TRBV29-1 and TRBJ2-5 gives the full variable domain: SAVISQKPSRDICQRGTSLTIQCQVDSQVTMMFWYRQQPGQSLTLIATANQGSEATYESGFVIDKFPISRPNLTFSTLTVSNMSPEDSSIYLCSVKVRETQYFGPGTRLLVL.